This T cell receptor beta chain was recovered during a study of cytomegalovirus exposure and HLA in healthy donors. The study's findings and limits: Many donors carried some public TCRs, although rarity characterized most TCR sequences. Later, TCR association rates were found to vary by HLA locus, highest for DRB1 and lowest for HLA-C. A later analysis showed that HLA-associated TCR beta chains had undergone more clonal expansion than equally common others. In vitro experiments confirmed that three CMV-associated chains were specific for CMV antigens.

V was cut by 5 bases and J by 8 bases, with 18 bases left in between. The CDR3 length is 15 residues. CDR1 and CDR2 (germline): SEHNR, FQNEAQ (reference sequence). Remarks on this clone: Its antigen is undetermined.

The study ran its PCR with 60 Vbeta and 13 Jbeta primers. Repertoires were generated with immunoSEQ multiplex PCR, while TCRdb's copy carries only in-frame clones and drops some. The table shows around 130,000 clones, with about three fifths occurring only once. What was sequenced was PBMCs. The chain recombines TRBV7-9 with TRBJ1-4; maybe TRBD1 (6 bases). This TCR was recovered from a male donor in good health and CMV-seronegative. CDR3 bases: TGTGCCAGCAGCACACCCCAGGGGTTGGGGGAAAAACTGTTTTTT. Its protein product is CASSTPQGLGEKLFF.